This TCR beta chain originates from a study of vaccination effects on CD4 cells after COVID-19. Study information: Either the mRNA-1273 or the BNT162b2 vaccine was given to participants as two doses.

Repertoires were generated with immunoSEQ multiplex PCR, while TCRdb's copy carries only in-frame clones and drops some. The sample gives fewer than 85,000 clones, around 79% of which show up once; roughly a tenth is in the top ten. Antigen-specific CD4+ T cell clonotypes were called by their expansion after viral peptide-pool culture in ViraFEST. Culture proceeded for nine to ten days, and CD4+ T cells were then isolated. Vaccine recipients, nucleocapsid antibody negative, had no prior SARS-CoV-2 infection. Turning to this clone: Antigen unknown.

The CDR3 is made up of 11 amino acids. Trimming removed 3 bases from V and 2 bases from J, with 1 base in between. The clonotype was recovered from a human donor who received a COVID-19 vaccine. Sequencing used CD4+ T cells from PBMCs cultured with SARS-CoV-2 spike peptides, obtained before COVID-19 vaccination. The chain couples TRBV12-3 or TRBV12-4 to TRBJ2-5; no clear D gene. This CDR3 reads CASSFQETQYF. The CDR3 DNA reads as TGTGCCAGCAGTTTTCAAGAGACCCAGTACTTC.